These T cell receptor beta chains were read from a single sample in a study of OX40 agonist ivuxolimab in advanced cancers. Sequencing used immunoSEQ multiplex PCR; TCRdb keeps in-frame clones, though not all of them. The data show roughly 73,000 clones, with about 86% seen just once and 2.5% to 3.5% held by the top ten. The source material was CD4+ or CD8+ T cells sorted from blood, sampled in a trial of the OX40 agonist ivuxolimab. These receptors were collected from an adult with an advanced solid tumor such as melanoma, head and neck, liver or kidney cancer. Both conserved end residues are part of each CDR3. A D gene is named only where the DNA matches it firmly. Only part of the rows carry a size: once, few, many, or a class if the clone is expanded.

abundance	v_gene	j_gene	d_gene	CDR3aa	CDR3nt
NA	TRBV7-8	TRBJ2-3	NA	CASSRQSDTQYF	TGTGCCAGCAGCCGACAATCAGATACGCAGTATTTT
NA	TRBV11-2	TRBJ2-5	NA	CASSSGFSVQETQYF	TGTGCCAGCAGCTCCGGGTTTTCCGTCCAAGAGACCCAGTACTTC
few	TRBV29-1	TRBJ1-1	TRBD1	CSVGRGQSTEAFF	TGCAGCGTTGGGCGGGGACAGTCTACTGAAGCTTTCTTT
NA	TRBV27	TRBJ2-3	TRBD1	CASSSEGASTDTQYF	TGTGCCAGCAGTTCTGAGGGGGCGAGCACAGATACGCAGTATTTT
NA	TRBV2	TRBJ2-2	NA	CASSEGRGNTGELFF	TGTGCCAGCAGTGAAGGCAGGGGGAACACCGGGGAGCTGTTTTTT
NA	TRBV28	TRBJ1-2	NA	CASSFRDGYTF	TGTGCCAGCAGTTTCCGGGATGGCTACACCTTC
NA	TRBV6-5	TRBJ2-2	TRBD2	CASQTSGLNTGELFF	TGTGCCAGCCAGACTAGCGGTCTGAACACCGGGGAGCTGTTTTTT
NA	TRBV10-1	TRBJ1-5	NA	CASSHGGNQPQHF	TGCGCCAGCAGCCATGGGGGCAATCAGCCCCAGCATTTT
NA	TRBV18	TRBJ1-5	TRBD1	CASSPGQGRDQPQHF	TGTGCCAGCTCACCAGGACAGGGCCGGGATCAGCCCCAGCATTTT
NA	TRBV9	TRBJ2-2	TRBD2	CASSVEGLAGVNTGELFF	TGTGCCAGCAGCGTTGAGGGACTAGCGGGCGTGAACACCGGGGAGCTGTTTTTT
NA	TRBV30	TRBJ1-6	TRBD1	CAWSGQGFSPLHF	TGTGCCTGGTCGGGACAGGGATTTTCACCCCTCCACTTT
NA	TRBV15	TRBJ1-1	NA	CATSRDMTATLNTEAFF	TGTGCCACCAGCAGAGATATGACAGCCACCTTGAACACTGAAGCTTTCTTT
NA	TRBV9	TRBJ2-1	TRBD1	CASSNRGTGGYNEQFF	TGTGCCAGCAGCAATAGGGGGACAGGGGGATACAATGAGCAGTTCTTC
NA	TRBV19	TRBJ1-1	NA	CASSIGAQNTEAFF	TGTGCCAGTAGTATAGGGGCACAGAACACTGAAGCTTTCTTT
NA	TRBV7-2	TRBJ2-1	NA	CASSGGAYNEQFF	TGTGCCAGCAGCGGCGGGGCCTACAATGAGCAGTTCTTC
NA	TRBV30	TRBJ2-2	TRBD2	CAWSVAGGLGTGELFF	TGTGCCTGGAGTGTAGCGGGAGGGCTTGGGACCGGGGAGCTGTTTTTT
NA	TRBV7-3	TRBJ2-1	NA	CASAPGPSYNEQFF	TGTGCCAGCGCGCCGGGGCCTTCCTACAATGAGCAGTTCTTC
once	TRBV27	TRBJ1-5	TRBD1	CASSLQGTHQPQHF	TGTGCCAGCAGTCTACAGGGGACTCATCAGCCCCAGCATTTT
NA	TRBV7-3	TRBJ1-1	NA	CASSQTANTEAFF	TGTGCCAGCAGCCAGACGGCTAACACTGAAGCTTTCTTT
NA	TRBV5-4	TRBJ2-7	NA	CASSLGGRTSYEQYF	TGTGCCAGCAGCTTGGGTGGGCGGACGAGCTACGAGCAGTACTTC
NA	TRBV6-5	TRBJ2-2	TRBD2	CASRLAGTGELFF	TGTGCCAGCAGACTAGCGGGTACCGGGGAGCTGTTTTTT
NA	TRBV19	TRBJ2-1	NA	CASSMVGANEQFF	TGTGCCAGTAGTATGGTGGGGGCGAATGAGCAGTTCTTC
NA	TRBV15	TRBJ1-5	NA	CATSRDRGAPNQPQHF	TGTGCCACCAGCAGAGATCGCGGGGCACCCAATCAGCCCCAGCATTTT
NA	TRBV14	TRBJ1-2	NA	CASSQNAGNYGYTF	TGTGCCAGCAGCCAAAACGCCGGGAACTATGGCTACACCTTC
many	TRBV6-6	TRBJ1-4	NA	CATETTTNEKLFF	TGTGCCACCGAGACGACAACTAATGAAAAACTGTTTTTT
NA	TRBV19	TRBJ1-6	TRBD1	CASSVGQRNSPLHF	TGTGCCAGTAGTGTGGGACAGAGAAATTCACCCCTCCACTTT
NA	TRBV25-1	TRBJ2-1	TRBD1	CASSDGTARSYNEQFF	TGTGCCAGCAGTGATGGGACAGCCCGATCCTACAATGAGCAGTTCTTC
NA	TRBV6-1	TRBJ1-5	NA	CASGTDYSNQPQHF	TGTGCCAGCGGAACGGACTATAGCAATCAGCCCCAGCATTTT
NA	TRBV7-2	TRBJ2-2	TRBD2	CASSLGWPAGDTGELFF	TGTGCCAGCAGCTTAGGGTGGCCAGCGGGAGACACCGGGGAGCTGTTTTTT
few	TRBV5-1	TRBJ1-1	NA	CASRWASEGTEAFF	TGCGCCAGCAGATGGGCCAGCGAGGGCACTGAAGCTTTCTTT
once	TRBV7-2	TRBJ2-1	NA	CASSLKQGPYNEQFF	TGTGCCAGCAGCTTAAAACAGGGTCCCTACAATGAGCAGTTCTTC
NA	TRBV29-1	TRBJ1-5	NA	CSVTTGAHDQPQHF	TGCAGCGTAACCACAGGAGCACATGATCAGCCCCAGCATTTT
NA	TRBV5-1	TRBJ1-1	NA	CASSFTPGVVTEAFF	TGCGCCAGCAGCTTTACCCCCGGGGTGGTGACTGAAGCTTTCTTT
few	TRBV7-9	TRBJ1-1	TRBD1	CASSPRTGGWTEAFF	TGTGCCAGCAGCCCCCGAACAGGGGGCTGGACTGAAGCTTTCTTT
once	TRBV19	TRBJ1-4	NA	CASSIRTGLYEKLFF	TGTGCCAGTAGTATCCGAACAGGATTGTATGAAAAACTGTTTTTT
NA	TRBV7-9	TRBJ2-7	NA	CASSLSGSYYEQYF	TGTGCCAGCAGCCTAAGTGGCTCGTATTACGAGCAGTACTTC
once	TRBV19	TRBJ1-1	NA	CASSIGQERVSEAFF	TGTGCCAGTAGTATAGGACAAGAGCGGGTGTCTGAAGCTTTCTTT
NA	TRBV7-7	TRBJ2-1	NA	CASSSDRHNEQFF	TGTGCTAGCAGCTCGGACAGACACAATGAGCAGTTCTTC
NA	TRBV7-2	TRBJ1-5	NA	CASSISVENQPQHF	TGTGCCAGCAGCATCTCCGTGGAGAATCAGCCCCAGCATTTT
NA	TRBV5-5	TRBJ1-6	TRBD1	CASSTLGGDGNSPLHF	TGTGCCAGCAGCACCTTAGGGGGCGACGGTAATTCACCCCTCCACTTT
NA	TRBV9	TRBJ1-2	TRBD1	CASSGTGILSGYTF	TGTGCCAGCAGCGGGACAGGGATTTTAAGCGGCTACACCTTC
NA	TRBV29-1	TRBJ2-1	NA	CSAHKSSYNEQFF	TGCAGCGCCCACAAGAGCTCCTACAATGAGCAGTTCTTC
NA	TRBV6-5	TRBJ2-3	NA	CASSITDTQYF	TGTGCCAGCAGCATAACAGATACGCAGTATTTT
NA	TRBV11-3	TRBJ2-5	NA	CASSFRVRETQYF	TGTGCCAGCAGCTTCAGGGTCCGCGAGACCCAGTACTTC
NA	TRBV11-2	TRBJ1-1	TRBD1	CASSSYRGNTEAFF	TGTGCCAGCAGCTCCTACAGGGGGAACACTGAAGCTTTCTTT
NA	TRBV30	TRBJ1-1	TRBD1	CAWIPGWTGNIGTEAFF	TGTGCCTGGATTCCCGGCTGGACAGGGAACATCGGCACTGAAGCTTTCTTT
NA	TRBV11-3	TRBJ1-1	NA	CASSLDGQGGRTEAFF	TGTGCCAGCAGCTTAGATGGGCAGGGAGGTCGAACTGAAGCTTTCTTT
NA	TRBV11-3	TRBJ2-3	NA	CASRQGGDTQYF	TGTGCCAGCAGGCAGGGGGGGGATACGCAGTATTTT
NA	TRBV5-8	TRBJ1-1	NA	CASSPGMNTEAFF	TGTGCCAGCAGCCCGGGTATGAACACTGAAGCTTTCTTT
NA	TRBV10-3	TRBJ2-5	TRBD2	CAISEGLAGVKTQYF	TGTGCCATCAGTGAGGGTCTAGCGGGAGTAAAGACCCAGTACTTC
NA	TRBV2	TRBJ1-1	NA	CASSERRGGLNTEAFF	TGTGCCAGCAGTGAAAGGCGGGGGGGATTGAACACTGAAGCTTTCTTT
NA	TRBV28	TRBJ2-7	TRBD1	CASSLYAGGYEQYF	TGTGCCAGCAGTTTATACGCAGGGGGCTACGAGCAGTACTTC
NA	TRBV7-9	TRBJ1-4	NA	CAREGPDGKLFF	TGTGCCAGGGAGGGACCCGACGGAAAACTGTTTTTT
NA	TRBV10-3	TRBJ1-3	NA	CAISERQTSEGNTIYF	TGTGCCATCAGTGAAAGGCAGACCTCCGAGGGAAACACCATATATTTT
NA	TRBV15	TRBJ2-1	TRBD2	CATRRGGSYNEQFF	TGTGCCACCAGACGCGGGGGGTCCTACAATGAGCAGTTCTTC
NA	TRBV5-4	TRBJ2-2	TRBD1	CASSWPGQGNTGELFF	TGTGCCAGCAGCTGGCCGGGACAGGGGAACACCGGGGAGCTGTTTTTT
NA	TRBV27	TRBJ1-2	TRBD1	CASYPPGTGAFGGYTF	TGTGCCAGCTACCCCCCCGGGACAGGGGCGTTCGGTGGCTACACCTTC